This T cell receptor beta chain was retrieved from a study of control samples from healthy donors and cancer patients. Profiling relied on immunoSEQ multiplex PCR, and the TCRdb table lists in-frame clones only, not all of them. The sample holds 150,000 to 200,000 clones, 85% to 95% seen once. This receptor was obtained from a woman aged 55-70 years in good health. The sequenced material came from blood.

Here the CDR3 DNA reads TGTGCCTGGGGGGGACAGGGTAATTCACCCCTCCACTTT. As protein: CAWGGQGNSPLHF. V gene TRBV30 combines with J gene TRBJ1-6, with 9 bases aligning to TRBD1. The germline CDR1 and CDR2 sequences are GTSNPN and SVGIG (reference sequence). The length of the CDR3 is 13 residues. With 5 bases clipped from V and 6 bases from J, the junction kept 2 bases outside the gene matches.